This TCR beta chain was documented in a study of PD-1 blockade in mismatch repair-deficient tumors. Whole-study context: All were previously treated, progressing patients with 11 to 13 mismatch repair-deficient cancer types.

This table comes from immunoSEQ multiplex PCR, and its TCRdb copy is limited to in-frame clones, with some not included. Here the sample spans about 120,000 clones, approximately 90% being singletons. The length of the CDR3 is 16 residues. The germline CDR1 and CDR2 sequences are MGHRA and YSYEKL. The trim removed 5 bases at V and 5 bases at J, leaving 9 bases unmatched. This clone was seen a few times. Its antigen remains unidentified. General study points: Tumor-resident clones, often undetectable pretreatment in blood, expanded then contracted after pembrolizumab.

The source was peripheral blood, collected 44 weeks after starting pembrolizumab. This clonotype was obtained from an adult with mismatch repair-deficient cancer. This sequence joins TRBV4-1 and TRBJ2-7; 13 bases agree with TRBD2. The CDR3 loop reads CASSFTSGRAQDEQYF. Here the CDR3 DNA reads TGCGCCAGCAGCTTCACTAGCGGGAGGGCCCAGGACGAGCAGTACTTC.